Detailed here is one T cell receptor (beta chain). 60 Vbeta and 13 Jbeta primers were used in PCR. Assay: immunoSEQ multiplex PCR; the TCRdb copy retains only in-frame clones and omits some. The repertoire has about 180,000 clones, 84% of them found once; the top ten carry roughly 0.38%. The data belong to a study of cytomegalovirus exposure and HLA in healthy donors. Deletions cut 4 bases from V and 2 bases from J, with 10 bases between. The germline V gene has CDR1 MNHEY and CDR2 SMNVEV (reference sequence). The CDR3 sequence is 14 residues long. J is TRBJ2-3 and V is TRBV27; D is unclear. The sequence derives from a boy between 2 and 15 years old in good health and CMV-seronegative. Sequencing was done on a sample of PBMCs. This CDR3 reads CASSSGLNTDTQYF. For the CDR3, the DNA is TGTGCCAGCAGTTCGGGTCTCAACACAGATACGCAGTATTTT.